One and the same sample provided the 26 T cell receptor beta chains below, sequenced in a study of CD8 T cells in ankylosing spondylitis. From the 5' RACE reads, TCRdb called clonotypes with MiXCR, one entry per CDR3 protein. Here the sample spans 100,000 to 150,000 distinct CDR3 sequences, approximately 10% being singletons. Sequencing was done on a sample of blood, either unsorted or a sorted T cell fraction (not recorded which). The receptors derive from a male donor with ankylosing spondylitis or in good health (not recorded which).

The sample holds a few counts of this clonotype. V gene TRBV7-2 combines with J gene TRBJ2-3, with D possibly TRBD1 on 6 matching bases. V was clipped by 1 base and J by 0 bases, with 8 bases between them. The CDR3 length is 15 residues. Looked up from germline, CDR1 is SGHTA and CDR2 is FQGNSA. CDR3 nucleotides: TGTGCCAGCAGCTTAGTGACAGGAAGCACAGATACGCAGTATTTT. It codes for CASSLVTGSTDTQYF.

The sample holds a few counts of this clonotype. This chain links TRBV6-5 with TRBJ1-2; 9 bases are a match to TRBD1. The CDR3 is made up of 17 amino acids. V gave up 4 bases and J gave up 7 bases; unmatched junction bases: 16. Germline assignment: CDR1 MNHEY and CDR2 SVGAGI. The CDR3 DNA reads as TGTGCCAGCAGTTCCGGGACAGGGCGGTTCCTAGTCCGTGGCTACACCTTC. Translation gives CASSSGTGRFLVRGYTF.

This clonotype occurred many times. The chain carries TRBV29-1 and TRBJ1-1; TRBD1 matches 7 bases. The CDR3 extends over 12 amino acids. The J segment lost 6 bases and the V segment lost 3 bases, leaving 4 bases of the junction unmatched. The germline CDR1 and CDR2 sequences are SQVTM and ANQGSEA. The chain's CDR3 is CSVDPGGPEAFF. CDR3 nucleotides: TGCAGCGTTGACCCAGGGGGTCCTGAAGCTTTCTTT. Complete variable domain (other parts from reference TRBV29-1 and TRBJ1-1): SAVISQKPSRDICQRGTSLTIQCQVDSQVTMMFWYRQQPGQSLTLIATANQGSEATYESGFVIDKFPISRPNLTFSTLTVSNMSPEDSSIYLCSVDPGGPEAFFGQGTRLTVV.

This clonotype appeared many times. The chain links TRBV9 to TRBJ1-3; 8 positions match TRBD1. The CDR3 runs to 15 residues. Germline V gene lookup returns CDR1 SGDLS and CDR2 YYNGEE. V gave up 3 bases and J gave up 3 bases; unmatched junction bases: 5. The CDR3 DNA reads TGTGCCAGCAGCGATCAGGGGGCATATGGAAACACCATATATTTT. As protein: CASSDQGAYGNTIYF.

This chain uses TRBV4-2 with TRBJ1-5, with 11 bases aligning to TRBD1. V trimming: 3 bases; J trimming: 3 bases; junction bases outside the gene matches: 4. Germline-derived CDR1 and CDR2 are LGHNA and YNFKEQ. This CDR3 region has 16 residues. CDR3 in amino acids: CASSHRDRGNNQPQHF. The CDR3 nucleotides are TGTGCCAGCAGCCACCGGGACAGGGGGAACAATCAGCCCCAGCATTTT.

J is TRBJ1-2 and V is TRBV20-1; D gene uncertain. The germline V gene encodes CDR1 DFQATT and CDR2 SNEGSKA (reference sequence). Trimming shortened V by 1 base and J by 7 bases, and 10 bases separated the two germline ends. This CDR3 has 12 amino acids. CDR3 sequence: CSARGQDLGYTF. CDR3 DNA: TGCAGTGCTAGAGGGCAGGACCTTGGCTACACCTTC.

This clonotype was picked up many times. The CDR3 reads CASTDYSGRRETQYF. Written as DNA, the CDR3 is TGCGCCAGCACCGATTATAGCGGGAGGAGGGAGACCCAGTACTTC. The chain has TRBV5-1 and TRBJ2-5, with 10 nucleotides matching TRBD2. Germline CDR1 is SGHRS and CDR2 is YFSETQ. The CDR3 consists of 15 residues. V was pared by 6 bases and J by 5 bases, with 10 bases of the junction left unmatched.

This clonotype was seen repeatedly, ten times or more. J is TRBJ2-7 and V is TRBV7-2; D is uncertain. Looked up from germline, CDR1 is SGHTA and CDR2 is FQGNSA. The CDR3 has 16 amino acids. V lost 3 bases to trimming and J lost 5 bases, with 20 bases between them. In DNA form, the CDR3 reads TGTGCCAGCAGCTTGATATTTGGCCCGGGTGCCAACGAGCAGTACTTC. Translating gives CASSLIFGPGANEQYF.

This clonotype was detected only a few times. This sequence joins TRBV5-1 and TRBJ2-7; 9 nucleotides match TRBD2. CDR3 length: 16 residues. After removal of 6 bases from V and 5 bases from J, the junction contained 15 bases not matched to a gene. The germline CDR1 and CDR2 sequences are SGHRS and YFSETQ. The CDR3 DNA reads as TGCGCCAGCACAGCTTTAAACGCGGGAGGGCCGAACGAGCAGTACTTC. Its protein is CASTALNAGGPNEQYF.

This clonotype was seen at least ten times. The chain has TRBV29-1 and TRBJ2-5; 8 nucleotides match TRBD2. The CDR3 runs to 14 residues. Germline V gives CDR1 SQVTM, CDR2 ANQGSEA. Germline trimming cut 3 bases from V and 2 bases from J; bases unmatched to any gene: 5. In DNA, the CDR3 is TGCAGCGTTGAGACTAGCGCAGAACAAGAGACCCAGTACTTC. Its protein is CSVETSAEQETQYF.

This clonotype appeared many times. The chain links TRBV6-4 to TRBJ1-2; unclear D gene. The CDR3 is 13 amino acids. Germline CDR1 is MRHNA and CDR2 is SNTAGT. V was clipped by 4 bases and J by 8 bases, with 14 bases between them. CDR3 amino acids: CASSAEVGWGYTF. For the CDR3, the DNA is TGTGCCAGCAGTGCTGAGGTGGGCTGGGGCTACACCTTC.

This chain connects TRBV15 to TRBJ1-2, with 9 bases matching TRBD1. Trimming cost V 1 base and J 7 bases; bases outside gene matches: 4. The CDR3 consists of 14 residues. Germline assignment: CDR1 LNHNV and CDR2 YYDKDF (reference sequence). In DNA, the CDR3 is TGTGCCACCAGCAGAGCTAGGACAGGGGCTGGCTACACCTTC. Translation: CATSRARTGAGYTF.

At least ten counts were recorded for this clonotype. The chain is built from TRBV20-1 and TRBJ1-6; a weak D match, TRBD1 (5 bases). The CDR3 has 13 amino acids. Trimming removed 4 bases at V and 10 bases at J, with 14 bases between. From germline, CDR1 is DFQATT and CDR2 SNEGSKA (reference sequence). CDR3 loop: CSATQGRGSPLHF. The CDR3 bases are TGCAGTGCTACCCAGGGCCGGGGATCACCCCTCCACTTT.

The chain is built from TRBV5-1 and TRBJ2-7, with 7 positions matching TRBD1. The V gene end was trimmed by 4 bases and the J gene end by 7 bases; junction bases not matched to a gene: 17. The CDR3 is made up of 16 amino acids. CDR1 is SGHRS, CDR2 YFSETQ, per germline. CDR3 nucleotide sequence: TGCGCCAGCAGCAGTAACCCCGGGACAGTGGTTGAAGAGCAGTACTTC. This sequence encodes CASSSNPGTVVEEQYF. Filled out from reference TRBV5-1 and TRBJ2-7, the complete variable domain reads KAGVTQTPRYLIKTRGQQVTLSCSPISGHRSVSWYQQTPGQGLQFLFEYFSETQRNKGNFPGRFSGRQFSNSRSEMNVSTLELGDSALYLCASSSNPGTVVEEQYFGPGTRLTVT.

The rearrangement uses TRBV6-1 and TRBJ2-1, with 9 positions matching TRBD2. The CDR3 has 15 residues. Germline CDR1 MNHNS, CDR2 SASEGT. J gave up 6 bases and V 6 bases, and 9 bases lay outside the gene matches. CDR3 in amino acids: CASRPSGMALNEQFF. The DNA of the CDR3 is TGTGCCAGCAGACCTAGCGGGATGGCTCTCAATGAGCAGTTCTTC.

The rearrangement links TRBV30 to TRBJ1-2; unclear D gene. Germline-derived CDR1 and CDR2 are GTSNPN and SVGIG (reference sequence). Deletions cut 0 bases from V and 7 bases from J, with 12 bases between. The CDR3 runs to 13 residues. CDR3 nucleotides: TGTGCCTGGAGTGTTCTGAAGTCGGCTGGCTACACCTTC. Encoded protein: CAWSVLKSAGYTF.

This clonotype has ten or more counts. This chain uses TRBV6-2 or TRBV6-3 with TRBJ2-3, with 14 bases lining up with TRBD2. CDR1 and CDR2 (germline): MNHEY, SVGEGT. V shed 6 bases and J 3 bases; nucleotides not matched to a gene: 14. This CDR3 region has 19 residues. This chain's CDR3 is CASRVRSGTSGRLTDTQYF. In DNA, the CDR3 is TGTGCCAGCAGAGTACGCTCCGGGACTAGCGGGAGATTAACAGATACGCAGTATTTT.

Notes on this clonotype: This sequence may be a read error, since a much larger clone differs from it by one base. The chain links TRBV7-2 to TRBJ2-7; a weak D match, TRBD2 (5 bases). Near its end, the DNA agrees better with TRBJ2-1, so the J call may be wrong. This CDR3 spans 14 amino acids. Germline CDR1 SGHTA, CDR2 FQGNSA. CDR3 region: CASSLDWIRYEQFF. CDR3 nucleotides: TGTGCCAGCAGCTTGGACTGGATTCGCTACGAGCAGTTCTTC.

This clonotype was found a few times. The chain carries TRBV20-1 and TRBJ2-1; D may be TRBD2 (6 bases). Trimming removed 8 bases at V and 4 bases at J, with 9 bases between. CDR1 and CDR2 from the germline V gene are DFQATT and SNEGSKA (reference sequence). This CDR3 spans 11 amino acids. The CDR3 reads CSLAMYNEQFF. CDR3 bases: TGCAGTCTAGCGATGTACAATGAGCAGTTCTTC.

This clonotype has a count of ten or more. V and J are TRBV12-3 or TRBV12-4 and TRBJ2-3, with TRBD2 matching 9 bases. V shed 6 bases, J shed 1 base, and the junction held 2 bases outside the gene matches. This CDR3 comprises 14 residues. The CDR3 region is CASRRLAGTDTQYF. DNA for the CDR3: TGTGCCAGCAGGCGACTAGCGGGCACAGATACGCAGTATTTT.

This clonotype was recorded at least ten times. J is TRBJ2-1 and V is TRBV5-8; unclear D gene. Trimming stripped 5 bases from V and 10 bases from J, with 10 bases between. The CDR3 totals 11 residues. CDR1 is SGHTS, CDR2 YDEGEE, per germline. CDR3 in DNA: TGTGCCAGCAGGGGAAGATTCGAGCAGTTCTTC. Amino acids: CASRGRFEQFF.

This clonotype turned up a few times. This sequence joins TRBV11-2 and TRBJ2-4; 14 bases agree with TRBD2. CDR1 and CDR2 (germline): SGHAT, FQNNGV. Trimming cost V 5 bases and J 1 base; bases outside gene matches: 7. CDR3 length equals 18 residues. DNA for the CDR3: TGTGCCAGCAGCCTGGGACTAGCGGGAGTCAATGCCAAAAACATTCAGTACTTC. Residues: CASSLGLAGVNAKNIQYF.

This clonotype was detected ten times or more. The rearrangement uses TRBV20-1 and TRBJ1-2; 7 nucleotides agree with TRBD1. The germline V gene encodes CDR1 DFQATT and CDR2 SNEGSKA (reference sequence). There are 13 residues in the CDR3. V lost 5 bases to trimming and J lost 2 bases; unmatched junction nucleotides: 5. CDR3 residues: CSARQGENYGYTF. The CDR3 bases are TGCAGTGCTCGACAGGGTGAAAACTATGGCTACACCTTC.

This clonotype came up a few times. The chain couples TRBV7-2 to TRBJ1-5, with D possibly matching TRBD1 (5 bases). The germline V gene has CDR1 SGHTA and CDR2 FQGNSA. Trimming took off 5 bases at V and 5 bases at J, with 13 bases between the two ends. The CDR3 is 14 residues long. The CDR3 DNA reads as TGTGCCAGCAGCGCGGGGGGGACCGATCAGCCCCAGCATTTT. Translated: CASSAGGTDQPQHF.

This clonotype was seen repeatedly, ten times or more. V gene TRBV20-1 combines with J gene TRBJ1-1; D remains ambiguous. Between the trimmed V and J ends, which lost 0 bases and 5 bases, there was a span of 16 bases. Per germline, CDR1 DFQATT and CDR2 SNEGSKA (reference sequence). The CDR3 covers 15 residues. DNA of the CDR3: TGCAGTGCTAGAGATCGTGGGTTAGAACCTACTGAAGCTTTCTTT. This translates into CSARDRGLEPTEAFF.

This clonotype was seen a handful of times. The chain uses TRBV5-1 and TRBJ2-5; 11 nucleotides line up with TRBD2. Trimming cost V 4 bases and J 3 bases; bases outside gene matches: 5. The CDR3 is made up of 15 amino acids. Germline CDR1 reads SGHRS; CDR2 reads YFSETQ. The CDR3 is CASSTTTSGKETQYF. Written as DNA, the CDR3 is TGCGCCAGCAGCACCACGACTAGCGGGAAAGAGACCCAGTACTTC. The entire variable domain, with the rest obtained from reference TRBV5-1 and TRBJ2-5, is as follows: KAGVTQTPRYLIKTRGQQVTLSCSPISGHRSVSWYQQTPGQGLQFLFEYFSETQRNKGNFPGRFSGRQFSNSRSEMNVSTLELGDSALYLCASSTTTSGKETQYFGPGTRLLVL.